Described below is a single T cell receptor (beta chain) sequence and its context. The source of the sample is a study of cytomegalovirus exposure and HLA in healthy donors. Germline trimming cut 5 bases from V and 1 base from J; bases unmatched to any gene: 6. The V gene's germline CDR1 is SGHTA and CDR2 FQGNSA. The CDR3 has 16 amino acids. The PCR used 60 Vbeta and 13 Jbeta primers. TCRdb's table, derived via immunoSEQ multiplex PCR, lists solely in-frame clones and lacks some. The profile shows 150,000 or so clones, roughly 85% of them singletons. The specimen sequenced was PBMCs. The chain couples TRBV7-2 to TRBJ2-2; 8 nucleotides agree with TRBD2. The receptor's source is a man over 45 in good health and CMV-seropositive. CDR3 sequence: CASSRRRGGNTGELFF. The CDR3 coding sequence is TGTGCCAGCAGCCGCAGACGGGGGGGGAACACCGGGGAGCTGTTTTTT.